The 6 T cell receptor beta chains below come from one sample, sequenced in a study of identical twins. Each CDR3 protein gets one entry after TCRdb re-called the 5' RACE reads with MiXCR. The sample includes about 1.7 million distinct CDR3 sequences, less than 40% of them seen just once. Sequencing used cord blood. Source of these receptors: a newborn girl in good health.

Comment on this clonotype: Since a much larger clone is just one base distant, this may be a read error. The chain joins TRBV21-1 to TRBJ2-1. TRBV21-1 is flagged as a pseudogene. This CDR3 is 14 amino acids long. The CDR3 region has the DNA TGTGCCAGCAGCCCACCACCAGTACACAATGAGCAGTTCTTC. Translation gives CASSPPPVHNEQFF.

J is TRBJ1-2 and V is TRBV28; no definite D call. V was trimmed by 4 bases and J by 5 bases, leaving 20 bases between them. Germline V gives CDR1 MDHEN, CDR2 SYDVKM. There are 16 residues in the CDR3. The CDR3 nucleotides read TGTGCCAGCAGTTCCCTCCTCGCCAAACGGACGTATGGCTACACCTTC. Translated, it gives CASSSLLAKRTYGYTF.

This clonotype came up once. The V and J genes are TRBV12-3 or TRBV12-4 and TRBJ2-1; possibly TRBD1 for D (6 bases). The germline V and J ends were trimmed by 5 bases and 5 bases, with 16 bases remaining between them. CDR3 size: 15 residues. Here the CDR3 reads CASSGRGAADNEQFF. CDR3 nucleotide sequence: TGTGCCAGCAGTGGCAGGGGCGCGGCTGACAATGAGCAGTTCTTC.

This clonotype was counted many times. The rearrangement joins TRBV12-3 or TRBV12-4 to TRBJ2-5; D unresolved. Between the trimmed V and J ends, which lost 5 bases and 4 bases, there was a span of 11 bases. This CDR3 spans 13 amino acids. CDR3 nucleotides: TGTGCCAGCAGTCTGAAGCATCCAGAGACCCAGTACTTC. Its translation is CASSLKHPETQYF.

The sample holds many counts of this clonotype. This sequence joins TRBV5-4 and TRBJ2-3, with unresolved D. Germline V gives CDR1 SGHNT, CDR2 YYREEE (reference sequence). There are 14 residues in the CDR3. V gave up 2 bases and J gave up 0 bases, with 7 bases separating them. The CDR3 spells CASSLAISTDTQYF. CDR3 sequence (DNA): TGTGCCAGCAGCTTAGCGATTAGCACAGATACGCAGTATTTT.

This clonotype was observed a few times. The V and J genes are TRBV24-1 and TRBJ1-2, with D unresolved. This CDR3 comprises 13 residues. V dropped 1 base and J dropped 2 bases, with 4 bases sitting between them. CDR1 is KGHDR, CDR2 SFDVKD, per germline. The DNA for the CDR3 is TGTGCCACCAGTGATTTACGGAACTATGGCTACACCTTC. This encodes CATSDLRNYGYTF.